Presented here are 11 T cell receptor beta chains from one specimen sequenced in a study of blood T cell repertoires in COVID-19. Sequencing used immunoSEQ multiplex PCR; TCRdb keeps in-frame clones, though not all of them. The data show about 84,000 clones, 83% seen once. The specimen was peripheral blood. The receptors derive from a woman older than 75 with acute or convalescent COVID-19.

CDR3 sequence: CASSLGSRGLQETQYF. The CDR3 nucleotides read TGTGCCAGCAGCTTAGGTTCTAGAGGGCTTCAAGAGACCCAGTACTTC. The chain recombines TRBV7-3 with TRBJ2-5; D is possibly TRBD2 (5 bases). Germline V gene sequence: CDR1 SGHTA, CDR2 FQGTGA. This CDR3 is 16 amino acids long. The V and J ends lost 2 bases and 2 bases respectively, with 15 bases between them.

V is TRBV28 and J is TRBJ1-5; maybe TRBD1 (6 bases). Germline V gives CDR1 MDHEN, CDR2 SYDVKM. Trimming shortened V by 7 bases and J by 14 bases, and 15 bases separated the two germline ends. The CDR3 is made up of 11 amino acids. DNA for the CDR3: TGTGCCAGCACCCTCGGAAGACAGGAGCATTTT. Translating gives CASTLGRQEHF.

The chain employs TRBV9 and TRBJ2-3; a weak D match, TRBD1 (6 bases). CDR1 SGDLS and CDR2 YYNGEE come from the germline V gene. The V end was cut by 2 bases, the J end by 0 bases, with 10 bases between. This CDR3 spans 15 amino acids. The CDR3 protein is CASSVQGSSTDTQYF. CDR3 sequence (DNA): TGTGCCAGCAGCGTCCAGGGGTCGAGCACAGATACGCAGTATTTT.

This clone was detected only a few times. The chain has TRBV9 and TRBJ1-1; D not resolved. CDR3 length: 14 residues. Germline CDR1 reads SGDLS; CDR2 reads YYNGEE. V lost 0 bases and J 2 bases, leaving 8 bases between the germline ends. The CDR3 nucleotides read TGTGCCAGCAGCGTAGACTCCGTAAACACTGAAGCTTTCTTT. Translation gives CASSVDSVNTEAFF.

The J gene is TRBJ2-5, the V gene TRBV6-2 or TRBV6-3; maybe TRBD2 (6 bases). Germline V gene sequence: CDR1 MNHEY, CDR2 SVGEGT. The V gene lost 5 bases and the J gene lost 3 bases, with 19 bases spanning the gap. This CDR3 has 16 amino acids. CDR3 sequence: CASSRGRQASKETQYF. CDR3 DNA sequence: TGTGCCAGCAGTAGAGGGAGGCAGGCTTCGAAAGAGACCCAGTACTTC.

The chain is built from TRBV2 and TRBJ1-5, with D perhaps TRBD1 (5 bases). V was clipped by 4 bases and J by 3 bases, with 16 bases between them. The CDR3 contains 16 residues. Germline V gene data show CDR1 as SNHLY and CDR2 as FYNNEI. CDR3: CASSGRGGENNQPQHF. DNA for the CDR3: TGTGCCAGCAGTGGACGGGGGGGGGAGAACAATCAGCCCCAGCATTTT.

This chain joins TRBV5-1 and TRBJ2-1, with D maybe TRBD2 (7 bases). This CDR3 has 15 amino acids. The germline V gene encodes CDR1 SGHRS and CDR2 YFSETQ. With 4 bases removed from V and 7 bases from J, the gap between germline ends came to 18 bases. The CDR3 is CASSPLRGRGNEQFF. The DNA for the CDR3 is TGCGCCAGCAGCCCCCTTAGGGGGAGGGGAAATGAGCAGTTCTTC. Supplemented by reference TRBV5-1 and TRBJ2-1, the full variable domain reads KAGVTQTPRYLIKTRGQQVTLSCSPISGHRSVSWYQQTPGQGLQFLFEYFSETQRNKGNFPGRFSGRQFSNSRSEMNVSTLELGDSALYLCASSPLRGRGNEQFFGPGTRLTVL.

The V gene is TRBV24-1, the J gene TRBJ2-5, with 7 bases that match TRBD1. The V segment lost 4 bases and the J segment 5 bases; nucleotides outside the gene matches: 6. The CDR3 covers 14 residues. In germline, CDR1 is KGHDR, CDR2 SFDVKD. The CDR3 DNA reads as TGTGCCACCAGTGAGTGGACAGGATCGGAGACCCAGTACTTC. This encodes CATSEWTGSETQYF.

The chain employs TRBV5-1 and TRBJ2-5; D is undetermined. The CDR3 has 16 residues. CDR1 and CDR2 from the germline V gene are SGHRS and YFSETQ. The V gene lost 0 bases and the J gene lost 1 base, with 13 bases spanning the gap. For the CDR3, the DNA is TGCGCCAGCAGCTTGGGAGGATCTCTTCTCCAAGAGACCCAGTACTTC. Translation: CASSLGGSLLQETQYF.

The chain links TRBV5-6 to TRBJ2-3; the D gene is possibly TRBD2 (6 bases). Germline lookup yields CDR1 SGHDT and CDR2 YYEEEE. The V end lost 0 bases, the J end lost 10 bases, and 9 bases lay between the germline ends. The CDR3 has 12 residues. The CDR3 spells CASSLVEGAQYF. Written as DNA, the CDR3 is TGTGCCAGCAGCTTGGTGGAGGGAGCGCAGTATTTT.

CDR3: CASSLLTQETQYF. DNA for the CDR3: TGTGCCAGCAGTTTACTGACTCAAGAGACCCAGTACTTC. J is TRBJ2-5 and V is TRBV12-3 or TRBV12-4; D is uncertain. The CDR3 spans 13 residues. The V end lost 2 bases, the J end lost 2 bases, and 6 bases lay between the germline ends.